The rows below give T cell receptor beta chains drawn from one sample of a study of a mutant IDH1 vaccine in newly diagnosed glioma. Using immunoSEQ multiplex PCR, the repertoire was profiled, and TCRdb retains in-frame clones only, with some absent. The data hold tens of thousands of clones, with around 78% observed a single time. These receptors have no identified antigens. This specimen was PBMCs, taken from a glioma patient whose treatment included an IDH1 peptide vaccine. Receptors originate from a man under 40 with glioma. Each CDR3 is given with its conserved first and last residue. A D gene is named only where the DNA matches it firmly. Clone size is given for some rows only: seen once, a few or many times, or a class if the clone is expanded.

j_call | d_call | clone_size | v_call | cdr3_aa | cdr3_nt
TRBJ2-2 | TRBD2 | once | TRBV19 | CASTRNAAGANTGELFF | TGTGCCAGTACCCGTAATGCAGCGGGGGCCAACACCGGGGAGCTGTTTTTT
TRBJ2-1 | TRBD2 | - | TRBV5-1 | CASSLGLAGNNEQFF | TGCGCCAGCAGCTTGGGACTAGCGGGAAATAATGAGCAGTTCTTC
TRBJ1-1 | - | - | TRBV7-9 | CASSSGKVPEAFF | TGTGCCAGCAGCTCGGGGAAGGTCCCTGAAGCTTTCTTT
TRBJ2-1 | TRBD2 | medium-sized | TRBV19 | CASSISGRSSYNEQFF | TGTGCCAGTAGTATCAGCGGGAGGAGCTCCTACAATGAGCAGTTCTTC
TRBJ1-1 | - | - | TRBV2 | CASRPDRTTEAFF | TGTGCCAGCAGACCCGACAGGACTACTGAAGCTTTCTTT
TRBJ2-7 | - | - | TRBV6-6 | CASSSGAYEQYF | TGTGCCAGCAGTTCGGGGGCTTACGAGCAGTACTTC
TRBJ1-1 | - | - | TRBV30 | CATTGRAEAFF | TGTGCCACAACAGGGAGGGCTGAAGCTTTCTTT
TRBJ2-7 | TRBD2 | - | TRBV6-5 | CASSKGTSGTYEQYF | TGTGCCAGCAGTAAAGGGACTAGCGGAACCTACGAGCAGTACTTC
TRBJ2-1 | - | few | TRBV25-1 | CASSELGGYYNEQFF | TGTGCCAGCAGTGAATTAGGGGGTTACTACAATGAGCAGTTCTTC
TRBJ2-5 | TRBD1 | once | TRBV5-1 | CASSQGTDPDGETQYF | TGCGCCAGCAGCCAAGGGACAGACCCGGACGGGGAGACCCAGTACTTC
TRBJ2-6 | - | - | TRBV30 | CAYGLLSGSGANVLTF | TGTGCCTATGGGCTTTTATCTGGCTCTGGGGCCAACGTCCTGACTTTC
TRBJ2-3 | TRBD2 | - | TRBV28 | CASSSAGGGLSTDTQYF | TGTGCCAGCAGCTCAGCGGGAGGTGGACTTAGCACAGATACGCAGTATTTT
TRBJ2-7 | TRBD1 | - | TRBV6-5 | CASSYSPRGHSYEQYF | TGTGCCAGCAGTTACTCGCCCAGGGGGCACTCCTACGAGCAGTACTTC
TRBJ2-1 | TRBD2 | - | TRBV5-4 | CASTEWTSAVYNEQFF | TGTGCCAGCACCGAGTGGACTAGCGCGGTGTACAATGAGCAGTTCTTC
TRBJ2-7 | TRBD1 | - | TRBV10-3 | CAINPGQGLYEQYF | TGTGCCATCAACCCGGGACAGGGCTTGTACGAGCAGTACTTC
TRBJ2-2 | - | - | TRBV6-4 | CASSDRYNTGELFF | TGTGCCAGCAGTGACCGATATAACACCGGGGAGCTGTTTTTT
TRBJ2-1 | TRBD2 | - | TRBV9 | CASSVEGLAVGSYNEQFF | TGTGCCAGCAGCGTAGAGGGACTAGCGGTCGGATCCTACAATGAGCAGTTCTTC
TRBJ2-1 | - | - | TRBV7-2 | CASSLALDGGEQFF | TGTGCCAGCAGCTTAGCCCTCGATGGTGGTGAGCAGTTCTTC
TRBJ2-7 | TRBD1 | - | TRBV15 | CATNNRGGYEQYF | TGTGCCACCAACAACAGGGGCGGTTACGAGCAGTACTTC
TRBJ2-1 | - | few | TRBV10-3 | CAISGFAEGINEQFF | TGTGCCATCAGTGGGTTCGCGGAGGGGATAAATGAGCAGTTCTTC
TRBJ2-5 | - | - | TRBV19 | CATTSSSAVMETQYF | TGTGCCACCACTTCGTCCTCAGCCGTTATGGAGACCCAGTACTTC
TRBJ2-7 | TRBD2 | - | TRBV4-1 | CASSPPVAGGGYEQYF | TGCGCCAGCAGCCCCCCCGTGGCGGGAGGCGGATACGAGCAGTACTTC